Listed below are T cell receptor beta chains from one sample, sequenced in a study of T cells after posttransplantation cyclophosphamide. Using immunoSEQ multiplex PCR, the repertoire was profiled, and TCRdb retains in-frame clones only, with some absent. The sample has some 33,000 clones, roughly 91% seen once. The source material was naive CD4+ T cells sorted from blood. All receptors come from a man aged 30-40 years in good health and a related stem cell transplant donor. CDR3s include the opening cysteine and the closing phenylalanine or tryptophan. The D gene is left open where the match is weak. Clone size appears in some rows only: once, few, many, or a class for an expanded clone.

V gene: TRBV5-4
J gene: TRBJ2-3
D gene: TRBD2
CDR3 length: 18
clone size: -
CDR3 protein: CASSLDPSGGHSTDTQYF
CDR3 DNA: TGTGCCAGCAGCTTGGATCCTAGCGGGGGCCATAGCACAGATACGCAGTATTTT

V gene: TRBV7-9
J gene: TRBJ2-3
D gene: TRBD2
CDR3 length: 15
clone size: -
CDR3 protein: CASSSSGGLADTQYF
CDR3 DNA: TGTGCCAGCAGCTCCTCTGGGGGACTAGCAGATACGCAGTATTTT

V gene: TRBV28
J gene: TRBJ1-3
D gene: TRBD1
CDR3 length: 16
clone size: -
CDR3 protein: CASTRNQGAGGNTIYF
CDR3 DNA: TGTGCCAGCACCCGGAACCAGGGGGCGGGAGGAAACACCATATATTTT

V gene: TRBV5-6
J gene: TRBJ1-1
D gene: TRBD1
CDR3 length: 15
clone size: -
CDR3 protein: CASSLRDRDNAEAFF
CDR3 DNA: TGTGCCAGCAGCTTACGGGACAGGGACAACGCTGAAGCTTTCTTT

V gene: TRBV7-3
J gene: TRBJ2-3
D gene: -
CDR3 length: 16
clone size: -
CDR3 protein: CASSSRGGGATDTQYF
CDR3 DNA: TGTGCCAGCAGCTCTCGGGGTGGCGGGGCAACGGATACGCAGTATTTT

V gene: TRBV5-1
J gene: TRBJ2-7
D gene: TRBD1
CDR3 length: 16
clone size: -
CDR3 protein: CASSLVGTGTSYEQYF
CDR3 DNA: TGCGCCAGCAGCTTGGTCGGGACAGGGACATCCTACGAGCAGTACTTC

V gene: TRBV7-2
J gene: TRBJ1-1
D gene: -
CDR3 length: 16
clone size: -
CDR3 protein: CASSSDSGWVGTEAFF
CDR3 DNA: TGTGCCAGCAGCTCGGACAGTGGATGGGTGGGCACTGAAGCTTTCTTT

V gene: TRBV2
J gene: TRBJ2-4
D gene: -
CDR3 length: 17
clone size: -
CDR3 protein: CASSAPRSGGAKNIQYF
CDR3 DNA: TGTGCCAGCAGCGCCCCAAGGTCGGGGGGCGCCAAAAACATTCAGTACTTC

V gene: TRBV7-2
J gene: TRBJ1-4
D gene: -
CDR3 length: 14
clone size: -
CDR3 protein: CASSLARGDEKLFF
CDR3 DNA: TGTGCCAGCAGCTTAGCCAGGGGAGATGAAAAACTGTTTTTT

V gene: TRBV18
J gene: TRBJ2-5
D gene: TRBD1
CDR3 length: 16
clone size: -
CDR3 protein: CASSPLPATGVETQYF
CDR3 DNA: TGTGCCAGCTCACCACTACCGGCTACAGGGGTGGAGACCCAGTACTTC

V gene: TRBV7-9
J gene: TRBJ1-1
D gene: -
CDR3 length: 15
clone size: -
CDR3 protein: CASSRRQSLNTEAFF
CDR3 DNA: TGTGCCAGCAGCAGGCGACAGAGTCTGAACACTGAAGCTTTCTTT

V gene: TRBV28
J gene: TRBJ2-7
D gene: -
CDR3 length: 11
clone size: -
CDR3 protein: CASTTVGREYF
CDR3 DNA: TGTGCCAGCACGACCGTGGGCCGCGAGTACTTC

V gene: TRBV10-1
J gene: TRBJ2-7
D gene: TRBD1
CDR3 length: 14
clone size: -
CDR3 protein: CASSAGQGINEQYF
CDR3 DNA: TGCGCCAGCAGCGCGGGACAGGGGATCAACGAGCAGTACTTC

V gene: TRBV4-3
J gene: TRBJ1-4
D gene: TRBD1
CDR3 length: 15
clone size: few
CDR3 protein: CASSQDFGQGEKLFF
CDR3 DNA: TGCGCCAGCAGCCAAGATTTTGGACAGGGAGAAAAACTGTTTTTT

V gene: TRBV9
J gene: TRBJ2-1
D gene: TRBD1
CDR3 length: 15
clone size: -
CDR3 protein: CASSVAQGSNNEQFF
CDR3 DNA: TGTGCCAGCAGCGTAGCACAGGGGTCAAACAATGAGCAGTTCTTC

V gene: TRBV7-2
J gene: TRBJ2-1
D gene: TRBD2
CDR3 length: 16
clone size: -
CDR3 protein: CASSTGLAGVGWEQFF
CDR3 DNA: TGTGCCAGCAGCACGGGACTAGCGGGGGTTGGTTGGGAGCAGTTCTTC

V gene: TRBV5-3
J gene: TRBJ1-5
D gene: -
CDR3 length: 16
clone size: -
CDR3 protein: CARSLVDSYSNQPQHF
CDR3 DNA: TGTGCCAGAAGCTTGGTGGACTCATATAGCAATCAGCCCCAGCATTTT

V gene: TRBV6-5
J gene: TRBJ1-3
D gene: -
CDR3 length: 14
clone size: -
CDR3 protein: CASSYSGGRNTIYF
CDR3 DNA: TGTGCCAGCAGTTACTCAGGGGGTAGAAACACCATATATTTT

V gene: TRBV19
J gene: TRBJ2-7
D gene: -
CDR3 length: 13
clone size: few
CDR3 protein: CASSLQEGYEQYF
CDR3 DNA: TGTGCCAGTAGTCTCCAGGAGGGCTACGAGCAGTACTTC

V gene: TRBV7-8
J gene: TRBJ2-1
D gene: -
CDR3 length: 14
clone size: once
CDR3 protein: CASSLRDTLYEQFF
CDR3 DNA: TGTGCCAGCAGCCTCCGGGACACCCTCTATGAGCAGTTCTTC

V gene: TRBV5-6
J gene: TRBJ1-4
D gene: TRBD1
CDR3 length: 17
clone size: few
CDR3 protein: CASSPIRGPRTNEKLFF
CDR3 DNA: TGTGCCAGCAGCCCCATCAGGGGGCCTCGGACTAATGAAAAACTGTTTTTT

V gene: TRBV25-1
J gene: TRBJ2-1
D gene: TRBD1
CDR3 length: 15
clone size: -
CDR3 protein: CASSDSDRVGDEQFF
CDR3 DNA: TGTGCCAGCAGTGACTCGGACAGGGTGGGGGATGAGCAGTTCTTC

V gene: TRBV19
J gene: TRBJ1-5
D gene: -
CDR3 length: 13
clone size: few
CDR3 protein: CATGQYSNQPQHF
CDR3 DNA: TGTGCCACCGGACAGTATAGCAATCAGCCCCAGCATTTT

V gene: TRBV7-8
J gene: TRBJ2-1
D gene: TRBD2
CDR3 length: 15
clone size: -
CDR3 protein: CASSLSGGNDNEQFF
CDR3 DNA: TGTGCCAGCAGCTTGAGCGGGGGGAACGACAATGAGCAGTTCTTC

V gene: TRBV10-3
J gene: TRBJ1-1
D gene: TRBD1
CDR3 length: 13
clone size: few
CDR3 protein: CAIGGQGNTEAFF
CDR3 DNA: TGTGCCATCGGGGGACAGGGGAACACTGAAGCTTTCTTT

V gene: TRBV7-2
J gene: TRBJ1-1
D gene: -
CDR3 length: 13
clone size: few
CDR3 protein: CASSLEANTEAFF
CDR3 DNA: TGTGCCAGCAGCTTAGAAGCGAACACTGAAGCTTTCTTT

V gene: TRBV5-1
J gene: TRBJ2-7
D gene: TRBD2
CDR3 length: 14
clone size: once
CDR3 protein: CASSSAGGPYEQYF
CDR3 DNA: TGCGCCAGCAGCTCTGCGGGGGGACCCTACGAGCAGTACTTC

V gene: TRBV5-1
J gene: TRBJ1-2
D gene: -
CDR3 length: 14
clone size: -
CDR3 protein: CASSGVQSNYGYTF
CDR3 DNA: TGCGCCAGTTCCGGGGTACAGAGTAACTATGGCTACACCTTC

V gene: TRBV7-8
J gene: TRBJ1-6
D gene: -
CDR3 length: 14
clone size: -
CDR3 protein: CASSPGGDNSPLHF
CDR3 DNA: TGTGCCAGCAGCCCTGGGGGGGATAATTCACCCCTCCACTTT

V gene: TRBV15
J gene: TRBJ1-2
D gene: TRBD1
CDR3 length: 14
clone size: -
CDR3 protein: CATSREGTGDQITF
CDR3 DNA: TGTGCCACCAGCAGAGAAGGGACAGGGGACCAGATCACCTTC

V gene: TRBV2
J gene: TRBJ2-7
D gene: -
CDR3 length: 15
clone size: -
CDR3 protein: CASKPRGVSSYEQYF
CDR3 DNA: TGTGCCAGCAAACCCAGGGGGGTCAGCTCCTACGAGCAGTACTTC

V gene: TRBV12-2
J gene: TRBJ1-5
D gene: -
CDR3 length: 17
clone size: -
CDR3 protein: CASRLIRRQGGNQPQHF
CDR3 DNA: TGTGCAAGTCGCTTAATCCGTCGGCAGGGGGGAAATCAGCCCCAGCATTTT

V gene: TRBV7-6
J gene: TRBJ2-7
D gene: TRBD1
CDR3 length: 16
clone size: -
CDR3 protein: CASSLGAGGSLYEQYF
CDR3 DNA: TGTGCCAGCAGCTTAGGGGCAGGGGGCAGCCTCTACGAGCAGTACTTC

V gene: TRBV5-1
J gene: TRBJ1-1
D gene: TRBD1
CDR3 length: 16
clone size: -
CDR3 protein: CASSWGTGGVSTEAFF
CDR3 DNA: TGCGCCAGCAGCTGGGGGACAGGGGGCGTGAGCACTGAAGCTTTCTTT

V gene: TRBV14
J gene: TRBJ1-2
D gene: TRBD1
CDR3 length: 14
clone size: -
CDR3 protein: CASIRDRANYGYTF
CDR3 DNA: TGTGCCAGCATCCGGGACAGAGCAAACTATGGCTACACCTTC

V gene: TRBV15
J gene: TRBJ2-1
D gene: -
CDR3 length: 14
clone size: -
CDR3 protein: CATSRGTSAHEQFF
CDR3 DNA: TGTGCCACCAGCAGAGGGACAAGTGCCCATGAGCAGTTCTTC

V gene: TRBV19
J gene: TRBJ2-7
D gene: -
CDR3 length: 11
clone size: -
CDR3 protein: CASSDLDEQYF
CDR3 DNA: TGTGCCAGTAGTGACTTGGACGAGCAGTACTTC

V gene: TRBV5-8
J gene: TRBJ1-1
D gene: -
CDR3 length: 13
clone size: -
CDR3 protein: CASSLDKNTEAFF
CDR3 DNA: TGTGCCAGCAGCTTGGACAAGAACACTGAAGCTTTCTTT

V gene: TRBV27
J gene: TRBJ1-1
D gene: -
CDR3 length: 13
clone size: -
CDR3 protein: CASSRAGGTEAFF
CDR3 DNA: TGTGCCAGCAGTAGAGCCGGGGGCACTGAAGCTTTCTTT

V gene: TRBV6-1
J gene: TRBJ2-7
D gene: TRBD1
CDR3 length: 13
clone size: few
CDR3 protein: CASTPLRGHEQYF
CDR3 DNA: TGTGCCAGCACTCCTCTCAGGGGGCACGAGCAGTACTTC

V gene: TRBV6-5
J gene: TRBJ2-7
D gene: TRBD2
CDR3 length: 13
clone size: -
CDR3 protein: CASGGGRRREQYF
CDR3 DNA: TGTGCCAGCGGCGGGGGGAGAAGGCGCGAGCAGTACTTC

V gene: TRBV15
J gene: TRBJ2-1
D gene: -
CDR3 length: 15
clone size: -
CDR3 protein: CATSYQGDSYNEQFF
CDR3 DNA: TGTGCCACCAGTTATCAAGGGGATTCCTACAATGAGCAGTTCTTC

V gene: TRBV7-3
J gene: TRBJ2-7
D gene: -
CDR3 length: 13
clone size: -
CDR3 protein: CASSSHRTEEQYF
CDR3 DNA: TGTGCCAGCAGCTCACACAGGACCGAGGAGCAGTACTTC

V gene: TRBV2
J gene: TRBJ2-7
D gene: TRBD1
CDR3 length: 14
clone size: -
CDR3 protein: CASSFPGTDHEQYF
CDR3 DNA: TGTGCCAGCAGTTTCCCGGGGACAGACCACGAGCAGTACTTC

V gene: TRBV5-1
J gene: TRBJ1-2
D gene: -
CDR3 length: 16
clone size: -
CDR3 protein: CASRSGNQGPLGGYTF
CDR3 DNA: TGCGCCAGCAGATCAGGGAACCAGGGCCCCCTCGGTGGCTACACCTTC

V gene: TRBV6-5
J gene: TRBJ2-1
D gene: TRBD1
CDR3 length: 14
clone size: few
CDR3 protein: CASSYLDRVHEQFF
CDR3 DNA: TGTGCCAGCAGTTACTTGGACAGGGTGCATGAGCAGTTCTTC

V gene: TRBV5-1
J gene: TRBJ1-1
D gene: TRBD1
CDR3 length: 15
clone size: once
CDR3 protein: CASSVDRGTNTEAFF
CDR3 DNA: TGCGCCAGCAGCGTGGACAGGGGTACGAACACTGAAGCTTTCTTT

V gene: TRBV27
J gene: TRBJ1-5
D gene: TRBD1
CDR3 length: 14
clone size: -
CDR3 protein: CASRTGGGFQPQHF
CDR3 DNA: TGTGCCAGCAGAACAGGGGGCGGTTTTCAGCCCCAGCATTTT

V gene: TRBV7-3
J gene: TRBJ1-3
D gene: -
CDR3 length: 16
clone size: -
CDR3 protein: CASSSPGQDSGNTIYF
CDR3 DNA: TGTGCCAGCAGCTCACCGGGACAAGACTCTGGAAACACCATATATTTT